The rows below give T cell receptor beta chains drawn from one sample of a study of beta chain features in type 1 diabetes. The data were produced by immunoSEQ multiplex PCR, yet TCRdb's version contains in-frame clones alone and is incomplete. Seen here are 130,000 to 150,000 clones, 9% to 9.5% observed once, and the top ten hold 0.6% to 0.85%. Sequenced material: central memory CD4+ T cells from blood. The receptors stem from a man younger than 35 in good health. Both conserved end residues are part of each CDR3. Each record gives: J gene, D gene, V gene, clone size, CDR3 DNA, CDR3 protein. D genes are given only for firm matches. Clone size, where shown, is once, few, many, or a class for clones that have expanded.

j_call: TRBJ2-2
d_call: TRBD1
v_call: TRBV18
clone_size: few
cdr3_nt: TGTGCCAGCTCACCGGGACAGGGATCCGGGGAGCTGTTTTTT
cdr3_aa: CASSPGQGSGELFF

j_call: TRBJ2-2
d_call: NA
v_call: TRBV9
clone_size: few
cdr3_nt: TGTGCCACCAGCCCGTCTCCAGTTGTATCCGGGGAGCTGTTTTTT
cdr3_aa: CATSPSPVVSGELFF

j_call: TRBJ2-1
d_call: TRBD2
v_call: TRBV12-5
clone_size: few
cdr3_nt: TGTGCTAGTGGTATCATAGCGGGGGGGCTCAATGAGCAGTTCTTC
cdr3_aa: CASGIIAGGLNEQFF

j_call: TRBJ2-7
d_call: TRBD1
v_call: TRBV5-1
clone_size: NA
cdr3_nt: TGCGCCAGCAGCTTGGCTCCTTTAGCGCAGGGGGCATACGAGCAGTACTTC
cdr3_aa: CASSLAPLAQGAYEQYF

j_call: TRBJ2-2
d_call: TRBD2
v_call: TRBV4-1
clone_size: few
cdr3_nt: TGCGCCAGCAGCCAAGGAATAGCGGGGGGGCGCGACACCGGGGAGCTGTTTTTT
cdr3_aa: CASSQGIAGGRDTGELFF

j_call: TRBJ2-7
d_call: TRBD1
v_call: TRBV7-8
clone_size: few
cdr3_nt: TGTGCCAGCAGCTTCGGGACAGCCCTGCCCTACGAGCAGTACTTC
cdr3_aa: CASSFGTALPYEQYF

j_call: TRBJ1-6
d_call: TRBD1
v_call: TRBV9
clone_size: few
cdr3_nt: TGTGCCAGCAGCGTAGCGGACAGGACAAATTCACCCCTCCACTTT
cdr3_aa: CASSVADRTNSPLHF

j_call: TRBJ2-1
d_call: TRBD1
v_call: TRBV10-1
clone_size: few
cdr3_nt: TGCGCCAGCAGTGAGCAGGGGGCCTCAAGCTCCTACAATGAGCAGTTCTTC
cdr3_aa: CASSEQGASSSYNEQFF

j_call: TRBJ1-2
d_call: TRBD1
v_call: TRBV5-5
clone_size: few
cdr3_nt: TGTGCCAGCAGCTTGGCCCCGGCGGGGACAGGGGCCAACTATGGCTACACCTTC
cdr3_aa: CASSLAPAGTGANYGYTF

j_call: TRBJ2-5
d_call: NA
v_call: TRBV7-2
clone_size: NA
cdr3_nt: TGTGCCAGCATCTCTTACGGGGGCCAAGAGACCCAGTACTTC
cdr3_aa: CASISYGGQETQYF

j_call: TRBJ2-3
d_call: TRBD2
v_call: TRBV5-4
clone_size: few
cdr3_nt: TGTGCCAGCAGTAACACCGGGACTAACACAGATACGCAGTATTTT
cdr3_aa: CASSNTGTNTDTQYF

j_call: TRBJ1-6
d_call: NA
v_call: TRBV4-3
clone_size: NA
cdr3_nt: TGCGCCAGCAGCCAAGATATAGGGGTGTCATCACCCCTCCACTTT
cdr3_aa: CASSQDIGVSSPLHF

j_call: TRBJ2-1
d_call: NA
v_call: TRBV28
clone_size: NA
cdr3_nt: TGTGCCAGCAGAAGGCTTGCAGGGTACAATGAGCAGTTCTTC
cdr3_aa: CASRRLAGYNEQFF

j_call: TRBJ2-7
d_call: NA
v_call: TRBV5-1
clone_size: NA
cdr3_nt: TGCGCCAGCAGCTTGGATGGCAGGGCTTGGGAGCAGTACTTC
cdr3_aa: CASSLDGRAWEQYF

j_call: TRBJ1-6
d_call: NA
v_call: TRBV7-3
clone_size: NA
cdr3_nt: TGTGCCAGCAGCTTTTATCCAGGGGTTGGCTCACCCCTCCACTTT
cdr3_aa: CASSFYPGVGSPLHF

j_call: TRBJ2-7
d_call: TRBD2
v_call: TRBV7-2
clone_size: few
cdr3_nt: TGTGCCAGCACCCTCGGGCTAGCGGGCTCCTACGAGCAGTACTTC
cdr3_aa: CASTLGLAGSYEQYF

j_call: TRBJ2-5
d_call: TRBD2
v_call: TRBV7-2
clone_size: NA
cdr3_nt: TGTGCCAGCAGCTCAGGGACTAGCGGGGTTAAAGAGACCCAGTACTTC
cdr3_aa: CASSSGTSGVKETQYF

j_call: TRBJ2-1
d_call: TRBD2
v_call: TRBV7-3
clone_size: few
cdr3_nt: TGTGCCAGCAGCACCCAAGGGACTAGCGGGGGGGGTGAGCAGTTCTTC
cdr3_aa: CASSTQGTSGGGEQFF

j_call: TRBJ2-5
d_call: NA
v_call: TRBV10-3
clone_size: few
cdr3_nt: TGTGCCATGCGGGACGCCACCCAAGAGACCCAGTACTTC
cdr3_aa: CAMRDATQETQYF

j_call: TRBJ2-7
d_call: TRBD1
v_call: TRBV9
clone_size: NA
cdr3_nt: TGTGCCAGCAGCGTAGCTGGGACAGGGTTCGAGCAGTACTTC
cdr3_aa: CASSVAGTGFEQYF

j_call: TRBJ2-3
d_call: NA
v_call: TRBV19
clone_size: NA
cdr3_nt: TGTGCCAGTAGAGAAGGCAGGGTCTCAGATACGCAGTATTTT
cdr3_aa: CASREGRVSDTQYF

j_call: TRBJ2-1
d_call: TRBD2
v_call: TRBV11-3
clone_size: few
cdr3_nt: TGTGCCAGCAGCTTAACTAGCGGGGGATACAATGAGCAGTTCTTC
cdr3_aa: CASSLTSGGYNEQFF

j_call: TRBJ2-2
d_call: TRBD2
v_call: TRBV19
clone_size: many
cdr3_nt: TGTGCCAGTAGGCAACCGGGGGGGAACACCGGGGAGCTGTTTTTT
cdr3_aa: CASRQPGGNTGELFF

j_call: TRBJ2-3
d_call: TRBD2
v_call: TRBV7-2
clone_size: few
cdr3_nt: TGTGCCAGCAGCTTAGCGGGGACTAGCGGGGCAGATACGCAGTATTTT
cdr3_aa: CASSLAGTSGADTQYF

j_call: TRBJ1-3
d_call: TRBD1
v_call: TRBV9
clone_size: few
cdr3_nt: TGTGCCAGCAGCGCTAGACAGGGGCGCTCTGGAAACACCATATATTTT
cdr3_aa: CASSARQGRSGNTIYF

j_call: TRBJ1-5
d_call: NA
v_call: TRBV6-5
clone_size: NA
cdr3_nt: TGTGCCAGCAGTCAAAGGGGGGGTCAGCCCCAGCATTTT
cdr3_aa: CASSQRGGQPQHF